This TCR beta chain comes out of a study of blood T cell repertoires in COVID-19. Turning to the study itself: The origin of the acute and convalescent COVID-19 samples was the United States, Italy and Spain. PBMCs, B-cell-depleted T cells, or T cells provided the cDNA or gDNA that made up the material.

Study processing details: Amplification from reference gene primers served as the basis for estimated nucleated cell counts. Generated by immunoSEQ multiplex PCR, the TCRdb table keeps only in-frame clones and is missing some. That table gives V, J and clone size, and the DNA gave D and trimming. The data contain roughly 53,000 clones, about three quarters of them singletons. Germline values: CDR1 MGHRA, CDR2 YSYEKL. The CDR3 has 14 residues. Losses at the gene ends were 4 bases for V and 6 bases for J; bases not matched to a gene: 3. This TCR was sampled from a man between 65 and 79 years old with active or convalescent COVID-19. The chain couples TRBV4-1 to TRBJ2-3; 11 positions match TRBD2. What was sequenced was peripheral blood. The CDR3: CASSRLAGSDTQYF. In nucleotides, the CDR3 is TGCGCCAGCAGCCGACTAGCGGGAAGCGATACGCAGTATTTT.